The sequence of this TCR beta chain was determined in a study of T cell repertoires in cytomegalovirus infection. On the study more broadly: The study used recently identified HLA-C-restricted and well-studied HLA-B-restricted CMV epitopes. Matching HLA type, along with CMV infection, was indicated by public TCR beta signatures. General study findings and limits: Summed frequency of shared TCR beta families picked out CMV carriers who also had the relevant HLA. The ex vivo response was dominated by HLA-C-restricted CMV-specific TCR beta clonotypes.

As concerns this clonotype: What it recognizes is unknown.

One entry per CDR3 protein, called by TCRdb with MiXCR from the reads. The sample lists roughly 800,000 distinct CDR3 sequences; approximately 32% were seen once. The V gene end was trimmed by 6 bases and the J gene end by 5 bases; junction bases not matched to a gene: 6. CDR3 length: 15 amino acids. Germline-derived CDR1 and CDR2 are MNHEY and SVGEGT. This receptor was identified in a human donor in good health (CMV status not recorded). Some clones in this sample may be carry-over from other donors' samples. V and J are TRBV6-2 or TRBV6-3 and TRBJ2-5; TRBD2 matches at 13 bases. The sequencing used cultured CD8+ T cells from PBMCs, collected from culture after CMV antigen stimulation. The CDR3 here is CASRPGLAGVETQYF. CDR3 nucleotide sequence: TGTGCCAGCAGGCCCGGACTAGCGGGGGTTGAGACCCAGTACTTC.